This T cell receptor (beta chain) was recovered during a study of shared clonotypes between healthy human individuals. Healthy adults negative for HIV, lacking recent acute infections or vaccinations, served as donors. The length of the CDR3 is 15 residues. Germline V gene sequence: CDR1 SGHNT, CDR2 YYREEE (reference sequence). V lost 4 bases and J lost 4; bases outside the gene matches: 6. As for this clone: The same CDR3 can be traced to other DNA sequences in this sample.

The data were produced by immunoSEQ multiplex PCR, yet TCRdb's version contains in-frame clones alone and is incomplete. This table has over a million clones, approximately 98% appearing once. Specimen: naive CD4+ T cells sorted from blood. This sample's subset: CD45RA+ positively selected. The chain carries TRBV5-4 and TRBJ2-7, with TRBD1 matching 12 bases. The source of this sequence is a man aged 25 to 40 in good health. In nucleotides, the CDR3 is TGTGCCAGCAGCGCACCGGGACAGGGGGCGTACGAGCAGTACTTC. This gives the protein CASSAPGQGAYEQYF. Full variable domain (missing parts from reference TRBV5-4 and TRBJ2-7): ETGVTQSPTHLIKTRGQQVTLRCSSQSGHNTVSWYQQALGQGPQFIFQYYREEENGRGNFPPRFSGLQFPNYSSELNVNALELDDSALYLCASSAPGQGAYEQYFGPGTRLTVT.